A single sample gave rise to the 11 T cell receptor beta chains below, sequenced in a study of cytomegalovirus exposure and HLA in healthy donors. The PCR had 60 Vbeta and 13 Jbeta primers. TCRdb keeps only in-frame clones here, not all; method: immunoSEQ multiplex PCR. This sample carries 180,000 or so clones, with roughly 0.74% going to the ten biggest clones. Sequenced input: PBMCs. The receptors were gathered from a boy between 10 and 17 years old in good health and CMV-seronegative.

The rearrangement joins TRBV6-5 to TRBJ1-2, with unresolved D. CDR3 length: 13 residues. V shed 5 bases and J shed 2 bases, with 9 bases lying between them. Germline CDR1 MNHEY, CDR2 SVGAGI. CDR3 coding DNA: TGTGCCAGCAGTGACACTTACAACTATGGCTACACCTTC. It specifies CASSDTYNYGYTF.

The chain joins TRBV4-2 to TRBJ1-2; possible D gene TRBD1, 5 bases. V was trimmed by 2 bases and J by 4 bases, leaving 11 bases between them. Germline V gene data show CDR1 as LGHNA and CDR2 as YNFKEQ. There are 14 residues in the CDR3. The CDR3, as DNA: TGTGCCAGCAGCCAAAGCAGGGAAGGCTATGGCTACACCTTC. The encoded protein is CASSQSREGYGYTF.

The chain couples TRBV7-8 to TRBJ2-7; TRBD2 aligns across 15 bases. CDR3 length: 17 amino acids. Germline-derived CDR1 and CDR2 are SGHVS and FQNEAQ. J was trimmed by 0 bases and V by 4 bases; bases with no gene match: 4. The CDR3, as DNA: TGTGCCAGCAGCTCCGGGACTAGCGGGGGGCTCTCCTACGAGCAGTACTTC. It yields the protein CASSSGTSGGLSYEQYF. Full variable domain (missing parts from reference TRBV7-8 and TRBJ2-7): GAGVSQSPRYKVAKRGQDVALRCDPISGHVSLFWYQQALGQGPEFLTYFQNEAQLDKSGLPSDRFFAERPEGSVSTLKIQRTQQEDSAVYLCASSSGTSGGLSYEQYFGPGTRLTVT.

The gene calls are TRBV19 and TRBJ1-5; 9 positions match TRBD1. Germline V gene data show CDR1 as LNHDA and CDR2 as SQIVND (reference sequence). There are 16 residues in the CDR3. The V segment lost 0 bases and the J segment 7 bases; nucleotides outside the gene matches: 7. CDR3 sequence reads: CASSIDRDRVNQPQHF. The DNA of the CDR3 is TGTGCCAGTAGTATAGACCGGGACAGGGTTAACCAGCCCCAGCATTTT.

The chain links TRBV1 to TRBJ1-2. TRBV1 is tagged as a pseudogene. This CDR3 is built from 12 residues. The CDR3 region has the DNA TGCACCAGCAGCCCACGAGGGTATGGCTACACCTTC. Its protein is CTSSPRGYGYTF.

The chain uses TRBV10-3 and TRBJ2-7; the D gene is possibly TRBD1 (6 bases). CDR1 is ENHRY and CDR2 is SYGVKD in the germline V gene. V lost 0 bases and J 3 bases, leaving 21 bases between the germline ends. The CDR3 consists of 18 residues. This CDR3 is CAISESKGVQGVYYEQYF. For the CDR3, the DNA is TGTGCCATCAGTGAGTCGAAGGGGGTGCAGGGTGTTTACTACGAGCAGTACTTC.

V gene TRBV5-1 combines with J gene TRBJ2-4, with D hard to call. Deletions cut 2 bases from V and 0 bases from J, with 6 bases between. The CDR3 totals 14 residues. Germline lookup yields CDR1 SGHRS and CDR2 YFSETQ. The CDR3 region is CASSLTLAKNIQYF. For the CDR3, the DNA is TGCGCCAGCAGCTTAACTCTAGCCAAAAACATTCAGTACTTC.

The CDR3 protein is CASSLMREYF. In nucleotides, the CDR3 is TGTGCCAGCAGCTTAATGCGAGAGTATTTT. The chain employs TRBV5-4 and TRBJ2-3; D is uncertain. V lost 2 bases, J lost 13 bases, and 8 bases lay in between. Germline V gene sequence: CDR1 SGHNT, CDR2 YYREEE (reference sequence). This CDR3 spans 10 amino acids.

V and J are TRBV5-6 and TRBJ1-2; 8 nucleotides line up with TRBD1. J was trimmed by 5 bases and V by 1 base; bases with no gene match: 7. CDR1 is SGHDT and CDR2 is YYEEEE in the germline V gene. This CDR3 is built from 15 residues. The CDR3 sequence is CASSLLGQGKYGYTF. CDR3 DNA sequence: TGTGCCAGCAGCTTGCTCGGACAGGGAAAGTATGGCTACACCTTC.

The V call is TRBV27, the J call TRBJ2-4, with 8 bases fitting TRBD1. Germline V lookup: CDR1 MNHEY, CDR2 SMNVEV (reference sequence). V dropped 6 bases and J dropped 9; count of bases not matched to a gene: 13. CDR3 length: 15 residues. CDR3 protein: CASRFRRTGLGIQYF. CDR3 DNA sequence: TGTGCCAGCAGGTTTCGTAGGACAGGGCTAGGCATTCAGTACTTC.

The CDR3 loop is CASSLDTRNTEAFF. Written as DNA, the CDR3 is TGTGCCAGCAGCTTGGACACACGAAACACTGAAGCTTTCTTT. V usage is TRBV5-6 and J usage is TRBJ1-1; D ambiguous. In germline, CDR1 is SGHDT, CDR2 YYEEEE. The CDR3 extends over 14 amino acids. The ends were cut back, 0 bases at V and 2 bases at J, with 8 bases in the middle. The full variable domain, completed using reference TRBV5-6 and TRBJ1-1, is DAGVTQSPTHLIKTRGQQVTLRCSPKSGHDTVSWYQQALGQGPQFIFQYYEEEERQRGNFPDRFSGHQFPNYSSELNVNALLLGDSALYLCASSLDTRNTEAFFGQGTRLTVV.